This TCR beta chain originates from a study of cytomegalovirus exposure and HLA in healthy donors. Findings and caveats of the study: Because they were indistinguishable, some V segments, including TRBV6-2 and TRBV6-3, were excluded. Association of a missense DCLRE1C variant with TCR beta V- and J-gene trimming was reported in a later analysis. The sole available immune exposure information was CMV serostatus. Reportedly, TCR beta sequences accurately predicted HLA-A and HLA-B alleles in most subjects.

CDR1 is MDHEN and CDR2 is SYDVKM in the germline V gene. The CDR3 sequence is 18 residues long. Trimming removed 1 base at V and 4 bases at J, with 17 bases between. With regard to this clone: Its antigen is as yet unknown.

PCR employed 60 Vbeta and 13 Jbeta primers. Data came from immunoSEQ multiplex PCR; TCRdb stores just in-frame clones and leaves some out. The table has under 150,000 clones, just over 70% seen once. This sequence originates from a woman aged 55-70 years in good health and CMV-seropositive. The material sequenced was PBMCs. The rearrangement uses TRBV28 and TRBJ2-6; weak D call: TRBD1 (6 bases). CDR3 nucleotide sequence: TGTGCCAGCAGTTTATCTAGCAGGGGACGGTCCGGGGCCAACGTCCTGACTTTC. Translation: CASSLSSRGRSGANVLTF. Using reference TRBV28 and TRBJ2-6 for the parts outside the CDR3, the full variable domain is DVKVTQSSRYLVKRTGEKVFLECVQDMDHENMFWYRQDPGLGLRLIYFSYDVKMKEKGDIPEGYSVSREKKERFSLILESASTNQTSMYLCASSLSSRGRSGANVLTFGAGSRLTVL.